This T cell receptor (beta chain) originates from a study of blood T cell repertoires in COVID-19. Per the germline V gene, CDR1 is MGHRA and CDR2 is YSYEKL. The CDR3 length is 16 residues. V dropped 4 bases and J dropped 7; count of bases not matched to a gene: 9. Libraries were prepared by immunoSEQ multiplex PCR; TCRdb keeps only in-frame clonotypes and omits some of them. The sample has 55,000 to 80,000 clones, more than 60% seen once. This sequence joins TRBV4-1 and TRBJ2-2; 10 nucleotides line up with TRBD2. Material: peripheral blood. The sequence was obtained from a woman older than 75 with active or convalescent COVID-19. CDR3 amino acids: CASSPAGLAGVGELFF. The CDR3 nucleotides read TGCGCCAGCAGCCCCGCCGGGCTAGCGGGGGTCGGGGAGCTGTTTTTT.